The 2 T cell receptor beta chains given below trace back to one sample, sequenced in a study of blood T cell repertoires in COVID-19. Profiling relied on immunoSEQ multiplex PCR, and the TCRdb table lists in-frame clones only, not all of them. Among roughly 130,000 clones listed, 90% were seen once. Material for sequencing was peripheral blood. The receptors originated from a man between 60 and 75 years old with COVID-19, enrolled during active disease.

The rearrangement joins TRBV11-3 to TRBJ2-7, with 11 bases fitting TRBD2. Unmatched junction bases numbered 10, after V lost 0 bases and J lost 9 bases. CDR1 is SGHNT, CDR2 YENEEA, per germline. This CDR3 spans 16 amino acids. This CDR3 reads CASSLDGLAGSSRQYF. In DNA form, the CDR3 reads TGTGCCAGCAGCTTAGATGGACTAGCGGGCTCCAGCCGGCAGTACTTC.

The CDR3 DNA is TGTGCCAGCAGTTACTCCGACAGAGGTGAGCAGTTCTTC. Protein product: CASSYSDRGEQFF. The chain uses TRBV6-2 or TRBV6-3 and TRBJ2-1; weak D call: TRBD1 (5 bases). V was shortened by 0 bases and J by 9 bases, with 9 bases between the two germline ends. CDR3 length equals 13 residues. Germline V gene data show CDR1 as MNHEY and CDR2 as SVGEGT.